This record concerns one T cell receptor (beta chain) sequence. This entry belongs to a study of blood T cell repertoires in COVID-19. The overall study: Samples representing acute and convalescent COVID-19 were sourced from the United States, Italy and Spain. Sources were T cells, B-cell-depleted T cells, or PBMCs; the material itself was cDNA or gDNA.

With 5 bases removed from V and 5 bases from J, the gap between germline ends came to 10 bases. This CDR3 is built from 13 residues. Germline lookup yields CDR1 SEHNR and CDR2 FQNEAQ (reference sequence). Under the authors' procedure: Reference gene primer amplification yielded estimated nucleated cell counts. TCRdb keeps only in-frame clones here, not all; method: immunoSEQ multiplex PCR. That table supplies the V and J calls and clone size; D and trimming were determined from the DNA. The sample lists about 240,000 clones, around four fifths occurring once. The sequenced sample consisted of peripheral blood. This TCR was recovered from a woman aged 55-75 years with active or convalescent COVID-19. The genes are TRBV7-9 and TRBJ1-5; possible D gene TRBD1, 6 bases. CDR3 DNA sequence: TGTGCCAGCAGCCAGGGGCCATATCAGCCCCAGCATTTT. Translated: CASSQGPYQPQHF.